These T cell receptor beta chains were read from a single sample in a study of liver allograft versus peripheral blood T cells. MiXCR, applied by TCRdb to the reads, yields one record per CDR3 protein. There are 7,000 to 10,000 distinct CDR3 sequences in the sample; about 20% occur only once, and 5.4% lies in the top ten. Source of these receptors: a human patient who had a liver transplant. The T cells may come from the graft donor. CDR3s include the opening cysteine and the closing phenylalanine or tryptophan. The D gene is left open where the match is weak. Clone size is stated in some rows and not others, as once, few, many or a class when expanded.

many	.	TRBV27	TRBJ1-6	CASKEEGNSPLHF	TGTGCCAGCAAGGAGGAGGGGAATTCACCCCTCCACTTT
.	TRBD1	TRBV12-5	TRBJ1-6	CASGWTGWSVSDNSPLHF	TGTGCTAGTGGGTGGACAGGGTGGTCGGTCTCGGATAATTCACCCCTCCACTTT
medium-sized	.	TRBV6-5	TRBJ2-7	CASSDTGGRQDYEQYF	TGTGCCAGCAGTGACACAGGTGGTCGTCAGGACTACGAGCAGTACTTC
medium-sized	.	TRBV6-5	TRBJ1-6	CASSYSGDNSPLHF	TGTGCCAGCAGTTACTCTGGGGATAATTCACCCCTCCACTTT
medium-sized	.	TRBV28	TRBJ2-1	CASTWGGGSYNEQFF	TGTGCCAGCACCTGGGGGGGCGGGTCCTACAATGAGCAGTTCTTC
many	.	TRBV7-2	TRBJ1-4	CASSLWGTMGKLFF	TGTGCCAGCAGCTTATGGGGGACCATGGGAAAACTGTTTTTT
medium-sized	.	TRBV28	TRBJ1-2	CASSLVTSRSGDGYTF	TGTGCCAGCAGTTTAGTCACATCCCGATCTGGCGATGGCTACACCTTC
.	.	TRBV7-9	TRBJ2-3	CASSPRGPDTQYF	TGTGCCAGCAGCCCGCGGGGGCCAGATACGCAGTATTTT
many	.	TRBV19	TRBJ1-3	CASSSPVGRNSGNTIYF	TGTGCCAGTAGCTCCCCCGTGGGGAGAAACTCTGGAAACACCATATATTTT
.	TRBD1	TRBV6-1	TRBJ2-7	CASRRDRLNEQYF	TGTGCCAGCAGAAGGGACAGGCTCAACGAGCAGTACTTC